These T cell receptor beta chains were read from a single sample in a study of blood T cells in healthy people across ages. MiXCR was run by TCRdb on the 5' RACE reads, yielding one entry per CDR3 protein. The sample records about 1.4 million distinct CDR3 sequences, 59% being singletons. The specimen sequenced was blood. These TCRs come from a man younger than 35 in good health. The CDR3 runs from the conserved cysteine through the conserved F or W. The D gene is left open where the match is weak. Some rows mark clone size as missing; the rest say once, few, many or name a class of expanded clone.

V gene	D gene	clone size	J gene	CDR3 DNA	CDR3 protein
TRBV7-9	TRBD2	NA	TRBJ2-7	TGTGCCAGCCGGGGACTAGCGGACACCTACGAGCAGTACTTC	CASRGLADTYEQYF
TRBV5-1	TRBD1	many	TRBJ2-1	TGCGCCAGCAGGAGGGACAGGGTCCCTGATTACAATGAGCAGTTCTTC	CASRRDRVPDYNEQFF
TRBV4-1	NA	few	TRBJ2-7	TGCGCCAGCAGCCAAGATGGCCTCTACGAGCAGTACTTC	CASSQDGLYEQYF
TRBV12-3/TRBV12-4	NA	NA	TRBJ2-3	TGTGCCAGCAGTTTACCAGGGCCGGGAGATACGCAGTATTTT	CASSLPGPGDTQYF
TRBV25-1	NA	few	TRBJ2-1	TGTGCCAGCAGTGAAGATAAACTCATCTACAATGAGCAGTTCTTC	CASSEDKLIYNEQFF
TRBV11-2	NA	NA	TRBJ1-1	TGTGCCAGCAGCTTAGCACAGGGCGGGAGTGGAGCTGAAGCTTTCTTT	CASSLAQGGSGAEAFF
TRBV29-1	NA	NA	TRBJ1-5	TGCAGCGTTGTAGAGGGGAATCAGCCCCAGCATTTT	CSVVEGNQPQHF
TRBV10-1	NA	few	TRBJ2-4	TGCGCCAGCAGTGAGTCGGGCATCGAGCGACAGTACTTC	CASSESGIERQYF
TRBV5-1	NA	NA	TRBJ2-3	TGCGCCAGCAGCTCCTTCAGACCAACAGATACGCAGTATTTT	CASSSFRPTDTQYF
TRBV11-2	NA	few	TRBJ2-7	TGTGCCAGCAGATACGACGGCGCGGAAGGGTACGAGCAGTACTTC	CASRYDGAEGYEQYF
TRBV9	TRBD2	NA	TRBJ2-7	TGTGCCAGCAGCGGGGAGGGAGATCTCTACGAGCAGTACTTC	CASSGEGDLYEQYF
TRBV13	TRBD1	few	TRBJ1-2	TGTGCCAGCAGCTTCACCGGACAGGGAGAGAGAGGCTACACCTTC	CASSFTGQGERGYTF
TRBV24-1	TRBD1	NA	TRBJ1-1	TGTGCCACCAGTGGGAATACAGGGGTCGGAACTGAAGCTTTCTTT	CATSGNTGVGTEAFF
TRBV3-1	TRBD2	once	TRBJ2-1	TGTGCCAGCAACCAAGAACAGGGACTAGCGGTTCACAATGAGCAGTTCTTC	CASNQEQGLAVHNEQFF
TRBV14	NA	few	TRBJ1-1	TGTGCCAGCAGCCGGGATCTGAACACTGAAGCTTTCTTT	CASSRDLNTEAFF
TRBV4-1	NA	many	TRBJ2-7	TGTGCCAGCAGCCAGGGCATATCCTACGAGCAGTACTTC	CASSQGISYEQYF